The table lists the clone carrying this T cell receptor beta chain with many counts. Antigen specificity is unknown. The CDR3 contains 15 residues. Germline V gene data show CDR1 as MNHEY and CDR2 as SMNVEV (reference sequence). The V gene lost 1 base and the J gene lost 0 bases, with 10 bases spanning the gap. This entry is derived from a study of shared clonotypes between healthy human individuals. Study-wide results and caveats: Only blood was sampled; tissue repertoires likely differ.

Donors comprised healthy HIV-negative adults lacking recent acute infections or vaccinations. Caucasian adults living in Nashville, Tennessee, provided all samples. The sorted-subset replicate PCRs were given roughly 190 ng DNA, which is tens of thousands of T cell genomes. Sequencing was performed with immunoSEQ multiplex PCR; in TCRdb, only in-frame clones are kept and a portion is missing. Among about 700,000 clones listed, around 67% were seen once. This sequence originates from a woman aged 30 to 39 in good health. Sequencing was carried out using memory CD4+ T cells sorted from blood. Subset defined: CD45RA-negative fraction. V gene TRBV27 combines with J gene TRBJ2-7; weak D call: TRBD1 (6 bases). The CDR3 DNA sequence: TGTGCCAGCAGTTTATTCCCAGGGGACTCCTACGAGCAGTACTTC. Its protein product is CASSLFPGDSYEQYF.